This T cell receptor beta chain is from a study of blood T cell repertoires in COVID-19. Across the study: Acute and convalescent COVID-19 samples came from the United States, Italy and Spain. PBMCs, B-cell-depleted T cells, or T cells provided the cDNA or gDNA that made up the material.

In germline, CDR1 is LNHDA, CDR2 SQIVND (reference sequence). The CDR3 has 17 amino acids. The trim removed 5 bases at V and 7 bases at J, leaving 10 bases unmatched. As originally analysed: Nucleated cell counts were estimated from reference gene primer amplification. Profiled with immunoSEQ multiplex PCR; TCRdb holds only in-frame clones, not every one. V, J and clone size are those of that table, while D and trimming were read from the DNA. The sample carries about 36,000 clones, approximately 90% recorded once. The specimen sequenced was peripheral blood. The source of this sequence is a man between 60 and 75 years old with acute or convalescent COVID-19. The chain joins TRBV19 to TRBJ2-1; 14 bases align to TRBD2. The CDR3 region is CASSVKSGTSGRNEQFF. The CDR3 DNA is TGTGCCAGTAGTGTCAAGTCCGGGACTAGCGGGAGAAATGAGCAGTTCTTC.